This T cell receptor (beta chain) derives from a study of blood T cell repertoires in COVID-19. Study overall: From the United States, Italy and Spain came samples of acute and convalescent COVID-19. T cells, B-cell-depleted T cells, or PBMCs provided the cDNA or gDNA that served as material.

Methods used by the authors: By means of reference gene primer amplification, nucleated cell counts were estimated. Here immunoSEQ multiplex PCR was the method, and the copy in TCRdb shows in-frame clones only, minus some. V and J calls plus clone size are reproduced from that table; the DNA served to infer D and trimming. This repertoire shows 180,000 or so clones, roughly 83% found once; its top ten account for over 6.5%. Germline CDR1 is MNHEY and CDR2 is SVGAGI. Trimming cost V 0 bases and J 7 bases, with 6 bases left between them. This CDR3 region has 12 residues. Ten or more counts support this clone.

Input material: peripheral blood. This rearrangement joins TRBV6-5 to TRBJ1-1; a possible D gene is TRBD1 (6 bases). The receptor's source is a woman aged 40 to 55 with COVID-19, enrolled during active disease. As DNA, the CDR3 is TGTGCCAGCAGTTACTCGACAGGTGAAGCTTTCTTT. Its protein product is CASSYSTGEAFF.